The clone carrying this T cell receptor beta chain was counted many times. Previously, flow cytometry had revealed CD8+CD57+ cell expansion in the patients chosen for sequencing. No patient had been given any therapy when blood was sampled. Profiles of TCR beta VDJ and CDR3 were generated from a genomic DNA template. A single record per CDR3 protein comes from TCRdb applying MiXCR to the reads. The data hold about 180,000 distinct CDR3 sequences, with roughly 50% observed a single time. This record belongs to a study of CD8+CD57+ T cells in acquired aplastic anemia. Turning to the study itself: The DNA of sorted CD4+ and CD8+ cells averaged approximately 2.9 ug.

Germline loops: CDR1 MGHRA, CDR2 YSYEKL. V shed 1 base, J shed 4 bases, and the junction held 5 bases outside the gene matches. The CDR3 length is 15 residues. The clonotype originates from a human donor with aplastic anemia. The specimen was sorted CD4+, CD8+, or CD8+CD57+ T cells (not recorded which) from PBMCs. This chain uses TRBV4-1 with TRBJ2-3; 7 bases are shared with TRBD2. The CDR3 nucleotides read TGCGCCAGCAGCCAAGCGTCGGCGGGGGCAGATACGCAGTATTTT. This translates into CASSQASAGADTQYF.